Listed here are 3 T cell receptor beta chains from one sample, sequenced in a study of shared clonotypes between healthy human individuals. Positive CCR7 selection of CD45RO-negative cells yielded the naive CD8 cells, and terminally differentiated effector memory CD45RA+ cells were excluded. This table comes from immunoSEQ multiplex PCR, and its TCRdb copy is limited to in-frame clones, with some not included. This sample carries over 2 million clones, about 95% of them seen once, and the ten largest clones take roughly 1%. Sequencing was done on a sample of naive CD8+ T cells sorted from blood. All receptors derive from a man between 18 and 29 years old in good health.

The V gene is TRBV4-1, the J gene TRBJ2-7, with D possibly called TRBD1 or TRBD2 (6 bases each). The V gene lost 1 base and the J gene lost 7 bases, with 11 bases spanning the gap. CDR1 and CDR2 (germline): MGHRA, YSYEKL. The CDR3 is 13 amino acids. In DNA, the CDR3 is TGCGCCAGCAGCCAAGCTAAGGGGGGTGAGCAGTACTTC. Translating gives CASSQAKGGEQYF.

V usage is TRBV4-3 and J usage is TRBJ1-4, with TRBD1 matching over 7 bases. V dropped 1 base and J dropped 2; count of bases not matched to a gene: 4. The CDR3 consists of 16 residues. Germline CDR1 is LGHNA and CDR2 is YSLEER. This chain's CDR3 is CASSQVMTGTNEKLFF. In DNA form, the CDR3 reads TGCGCCAGCAGCCAAGTAATGACAGGGACTAATGAAAAACTGTTTTTT.

In its sample, this clone was seen once. The rearrangement links TRBV11-3 to TRBJ1-3; TRBD1 matches 7 bases. The CDR3 extends over 16 amino acids. Germline V lookup: CDR1 SGHNT, CDR2 YENEEA. V gave up 5 bases and J gave up 0 bases; unmatched junction bases: 7. CDR3 in amino acids: CASSKGQASSGNTIYF. The CDR3 DNA is TGTGCCAGCAGCAAAGGACAGGCGAGCTCTGGAAACACCATATATTTT.